The 13 T cell receptor beta chains listed next were all sequenced from one sample in a study of blood T cells in healthy people across ages. Next came a second PCR, run for roughly 6 to 11 cycles, which used a sample-barcoded 5' primer along with a J-beta primer mix. One entry per CDR3 protein results from TCRdb running MiXCR on the 5' RACE reads. The table lists about 1.5 million distinct CDR3 sequences, 40% to 45% of them singletons. Sequenced sample: blood. Source of these receptors: a woman aged 18-29 years in good health.

This clonotype showed up just a few times. This chain uses TRBV19 with TRBJ2-7; 7 bases map to TRBD2. CDR1 is LNHDA and CDR2 is SQIVND in the germline V gene (reference sequence). The ends lost 4 bases at V and 6 bases at J; junction bases unmatched: 12. This CDR3 spans 15 amino acids. This CDR3 reads CASSTWTRGSSEQYF. CDR3 DNA sequence: TGTGCCAGTAGTACTTGGACTAGAGGTAGCTCCGAGCAGTACTTC.

This rearrangement joins TRBV19 to TRBJ1-5, with D perhaps TRBD1 (6 bases). V gave up 3 bases and J gave up 2 bases, with 11 bases separating them. The V gene's germline CDR1 is LNHDA and CDR2 SQIVND (reference sequence). The CDR3 loop spans 15 amino acids. The CDR3 reads CASSIRGAGNQPQHF. The CDR3 DNA reads as TGTGCCAGTAGTATCCGGGGGGCGGGCAATCAGCCCCAGCATTTT.

This clonotype was observed a handful of times. The chain uses TRBV5-1 and TRBJ1-2; TRBD1 might be the D (5 bases). Per the germline V gene, CDR1 is SGHRS and CDR2 is YFSETQ. The CDR3 sequence is 14 residues long. V lost 2 bases and J lost 3, with 11 bases in between. The CDR3 reads CASSFQGHDYGYTF. The CDR3 DNA reads as TGCGCCAGCAGCTTCCAAGGACACGACTATGGCTACACCTTC.

The chain has TRBV6-5 and TRBJ2-7, with D perhaps matching TRBD2 (5 bases). The CDR3 spans 14 residues. Germline loops: CDR1 MNHEY, CDR2 SVGAGI. Deletions cut 11 bases from V and 2 bases from J, with 19 bases between. The CDR3 nucleotides are TGTGCCTCCCAAGGTGGGAGAACCACCTACGAGCAGTACTTC. Amino acids: CASQGGRTTYEQYF.

The chain uses TRBV4-1 and TRBJ1-5; a weak D match, TRBD1 (6 bases). The germline V and J ends were trimmed by 1 base and 5 bases, with 15 bases remaining between them. In germline, CDR1 is MGHRA, CDR2 YSYEKL. The CDR3 spans 16 residues. The CDR3 protein is CASSQGSPEGDQPQHF. CDR3 coding DNA: TGCGCCAGCAGCCAAGGAAGTCCAGAGGGGGATCAGCCCCAGCATTTT.

This clonotype has only a few counts. V gene TRBV28 combines with J gene TRBJ1-2, with TRBD1 identical over 7 bases. The CDR3 spans 15 residues. The V gene end was trimmed by 5 bases and the J gene end by 7 bases; junction bases not matched to a gene: 13. The germline V gene has CDR1 MDHEN and CDR2 SYDVKM. The CDR3 loop is CASSHPTGLVGGYTF. CDR3 sequence (DNA): TGTGCCAGCAGTCACCCGACAGGGTTGGTCGGTGGCTACACCTTC.

This sequence joins TRBV20-1 and TRBJ2-1; D possibly corresponds to TRBD2 (6 bases). The CDR3 has 16 residues. Germline lookup yields CDR1 DFQATT and CDR2 SNEGSKA (reference sequence). V shed 0 bases and J shed 0 bases, with 12 bases lying between them. As DNA, the CDR3 is TGCAGTGCTAGAGATCGGGGGTCAAGCTCCTACAATGAGCAGTTCTTC. Amino acid sequence: CSARDRGSSSYNEQFF.

The rearrangement joins TRBV13 to TRBJ1-1, with D possibly TRBD1 on 5 matching bases. Trimming removed 1 base from V and 4 bases from J, with 13 bases in between. The CDR3 sequence is 15 residues long. Germline lookup yields CDR1 PRHDT and CDR2 FYEKMQ (reference sequence). As DNA, the CDR3 is TGTGCCAGCAGCTTAGCGGCCTGGAGGGGCACTGAAGCTTTCTTT. The encoded protein is CASSLAAWRGTEAFF.

V and J are TRBV6-2 or TRBV6-3 and TRBJ1-1, with a weak D call TRBD1 (6 bases). Germline V lookup: CDR1 MNHEY, CDR2 SVGEGT. The CDR3 extends over 17 amino acids. Trimming pared 2 bases from V and 0 bases from J, leaving 16 bases between. The CDR3 nucleotides are TGTGCCAGCAGTTACAATCAGGGGCCAATATTGAACACTGAAGCTTTCTTT. Translation gives CASSYNQGPILNTEAFF.

V gene TRBV27 combines with J gene TRBJ1-5; D is unclear. Germline V gene sequence: CDR1 MNHEY, CDR2 SMNVEV (reference sequence). The V gene lost 6 bases and the J gene lost 6 bases, with 15 bases spanning the gap. The CDR3 runs 14 residues. The chain's CDR3 is CASSLREEVQPQHF. CDR3 DNA: TGTGCCAGCAGCCTCCGGGAGGAGGTTCAGCCCCAGCATTTT.

This clonotype was found a few times. The chain combines TRBV6-5 with TRBJ2-2; maybe TRBD1 (6 bases). V lost 7 bases and J lost 6, with 15 bases in between. The CDR3 is 14 amino acids. Germline assignment: CDR1 MNHEY and CDR2 SVGAGI. For the CDR3, the DNA is TGTGCCAGCACCCAGGCAGGGGATGCCGGGGAGCTGTTTTTT. The encoded protein is CASTQAGDAGELFF.

The chain is built from TRBV5-1 and TRBJ2-4; a possible D gene is TRBD1 (6 bases). The closer fit of TRBJ2-7 to the DNA end suggests the J call may be wrong. In germline, CDR1 is SGHRS, CDR2 YFSETQ. CDR3 length equals 13 residues. CDR3 region: CASSAGDLYEQYF. As DNA, the CDR3 is TGCGCCAGCAGCGCAGGGGACCTTTACGAGCAGTACTTC.

This clonotype has a handful of counts. The genes are TRBV4-2 and TRBJ2-5; D unresolved. V shed 3 bases and J shed 5 bases, with 10 bases lying between them. The CDR3 consists of 13 residues. Germline V gives CDR1 LGHNA, CDR2 YNFKEQ. CDR3 amino acids: CASSQIPGETQYF. For the CDR3, the DNA is TGTGCCAGCAGCCAGATCCCTGGGGAGACCCAGTACTTC.